This T cell receptor beta chain comes out of a study of resident and recirculating memory T cells in vitiligo. No patient showed confetti depigmentation, a clinical sign of active disease. V lost 6 bases and J lost 7, with 14 bases in between. CDR3 length equals 12 residues. Per the germline V gene, CDR1 is SGHNT and CDR2 is YYREEE (reference sequence). The protocol was immunoSEQ multiplex PCR, while the TCRdb copy is restricted to in-frame clones and leaves out a portion. The table lists about 42,000 clones, 80% to 95% of them singletons. For this clone: Its antigen is not known.

Study conclusions and caveats: Different lesions suggested infiltration by different T cell clones. Clonality differed among vitiligo lesions, with no unique dominant clone.

The sequencing sample was made of blood. The chain uses TRBV5-4 and TRBJ2-7; perhaps TRBD2 as D (5 bases). The receptor was derived from a male donor with vitiligo. The CDR3 is CASTRGAGEQYF. CDR3 coding DNA: TGTGCCAGCACCCGGGGTGCCGGGGAGCAGTACTTC.